This TCR beta chain was found in a study of radiotherapy plus CTLA-4 blockade in lung cancer. The overall study: Objective responses were documented in approximately 18% of patients, with disease control in 25% to 35%. Study-wide results and caveats: Radiotherapy was combined with ipilimumab, and tumor-derived TCR clones then expanded in blood. Early clonal dynamics of blood T cells, together with interferon-beta, were reported as the best response predictor.

This table comes from immunoSEQ multiplex PCR, and its TCRdb copy is limited to in-frame clones, with some not included. The sample has about 31,000 clones, around 70% seen once. V lost 2 bases and J lost 5; bases outside the gene matches: 12. From germline, CDR1 is SGDLS and CDR2 YYNGEE. CDR3 length equals 16 residues. Of note for this clone: Its matching antigen is unknown.

The source of this sequence is a human donor with non-small cell lung cancer whose response to radiotherapy plus ipilimumab could not be evaluated. V is TRBV9 and J is TRBJ2-5, with 7 positions matching TRBD2. Sample: peripheral blood, taken from a patient treated with radiotherapy plus ipilimumab. This chain's CDR3 is CASSVGQGGGMETQYF. DNA of the CDR3: TGTGCCAGCAGCGTGGGTCAAGGCGGGGGTATGGAGACCCAGTACTTC.